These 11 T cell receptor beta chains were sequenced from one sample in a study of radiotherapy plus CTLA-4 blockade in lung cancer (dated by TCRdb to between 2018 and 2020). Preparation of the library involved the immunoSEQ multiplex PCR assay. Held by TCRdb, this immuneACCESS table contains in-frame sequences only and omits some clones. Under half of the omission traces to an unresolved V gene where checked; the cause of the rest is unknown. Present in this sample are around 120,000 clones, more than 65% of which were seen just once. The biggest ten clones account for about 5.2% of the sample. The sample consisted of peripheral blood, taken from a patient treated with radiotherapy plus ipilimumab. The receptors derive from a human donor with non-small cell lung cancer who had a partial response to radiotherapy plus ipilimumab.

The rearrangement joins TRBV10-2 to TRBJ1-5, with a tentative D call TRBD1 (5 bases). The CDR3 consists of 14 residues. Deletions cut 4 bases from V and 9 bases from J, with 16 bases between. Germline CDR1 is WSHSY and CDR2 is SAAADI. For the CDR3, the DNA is TGCGCCAGCAGTGGGGAGGCCTGGGGGAGGCCCCAGCATTTT. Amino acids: CASSGEAWGRPQHF.

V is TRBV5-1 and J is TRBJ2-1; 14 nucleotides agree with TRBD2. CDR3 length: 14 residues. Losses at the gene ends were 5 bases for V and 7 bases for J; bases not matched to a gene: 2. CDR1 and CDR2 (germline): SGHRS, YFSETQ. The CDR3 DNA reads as TGCGCCAGCAGAGGGACTAGCGGGAGTAATGAGCAGTTCTTC. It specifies CASRGTSGSNEQFF.

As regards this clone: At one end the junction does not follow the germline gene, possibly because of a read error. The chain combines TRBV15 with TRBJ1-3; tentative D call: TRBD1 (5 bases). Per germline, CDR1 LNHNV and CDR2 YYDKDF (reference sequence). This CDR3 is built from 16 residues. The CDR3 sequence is CATSRDSGRAGNIIYF. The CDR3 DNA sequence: TGTGCCACCAGCAGAGATTCAGGGCGAGCAGGAAACATCATATATTTT.

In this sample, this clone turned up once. Here the CDR3 DNA reads TGTGCCAGCTCACCACCGGGGGGGACTGAAGCTTTCTTT. It translates to CASSPPGGTEAFF. The genes are TRBV18 and TRBJ1-1; a possible D gene is TRBD1 (5 bases). The CDR3 consists of 13 residues. Germline-derived CDR1 and CDR2 are KGHSH and LQKENI. The V gene lost 0 bases and the J gene lost 5 bases, with 7 bases spanning the gap.

The DNA for the CDR3 is TGTGCCAGCCGTCTACGGGTCGAAGGCAATCAGCCCCAGCATTTT. It translates to CASRLRVEGNQPQHF. V and J are TRBV6-5 and TRBJ1-5; D is ambiguous. V lost 8 bases and J lost 2, with 16 bases in between. Germline V gene data show CDR1 as MNHEY and CDR2 as SVGAGI. This CDR3 region has 15 residues.

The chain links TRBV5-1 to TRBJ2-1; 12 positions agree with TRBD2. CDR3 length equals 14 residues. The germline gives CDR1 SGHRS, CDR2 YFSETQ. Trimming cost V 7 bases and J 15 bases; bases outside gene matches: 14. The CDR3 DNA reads TGCGCCAGCCACCCTAGCGGGAGGGCCCTTAGTCCGTTCTTC. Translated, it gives CASHPSGRALSPFF.

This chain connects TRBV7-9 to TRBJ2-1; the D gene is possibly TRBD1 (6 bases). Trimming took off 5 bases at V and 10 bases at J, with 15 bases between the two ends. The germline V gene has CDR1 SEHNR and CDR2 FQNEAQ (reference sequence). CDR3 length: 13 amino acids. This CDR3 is CASSRGGTGEQFF. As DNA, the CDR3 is TGTGCCAGCAGCCGAGGGGGAACAGGGGAGCAGTTCTTC.

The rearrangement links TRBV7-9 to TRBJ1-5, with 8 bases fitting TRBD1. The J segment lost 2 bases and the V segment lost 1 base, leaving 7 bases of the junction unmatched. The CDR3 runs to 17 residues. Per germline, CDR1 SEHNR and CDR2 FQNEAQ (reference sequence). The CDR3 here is CASSLGTGYGGNQPQHF. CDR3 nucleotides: TGTGCCAGCAGCTTAGGGACAGGGTATGGTGGCAATCAGCCCCAGCATTTT.

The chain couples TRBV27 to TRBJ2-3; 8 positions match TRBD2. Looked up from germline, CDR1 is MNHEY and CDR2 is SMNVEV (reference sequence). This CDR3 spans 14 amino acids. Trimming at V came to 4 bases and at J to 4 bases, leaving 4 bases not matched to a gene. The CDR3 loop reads CASSSPGGADTQYF. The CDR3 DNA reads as TGTGCCAGCAGTTCCCCGGGGGGGGCAGATACGCAGTATTTT.

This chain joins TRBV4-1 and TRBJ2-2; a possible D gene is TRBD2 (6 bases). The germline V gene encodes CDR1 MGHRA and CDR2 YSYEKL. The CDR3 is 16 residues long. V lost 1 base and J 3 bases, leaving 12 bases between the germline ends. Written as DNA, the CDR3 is TGCGCCAGCAGCCAAGCGGGGCTAGCGTACACCGGGGAGCTGTTTTTT. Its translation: CASSQAGLAYTGELFF.

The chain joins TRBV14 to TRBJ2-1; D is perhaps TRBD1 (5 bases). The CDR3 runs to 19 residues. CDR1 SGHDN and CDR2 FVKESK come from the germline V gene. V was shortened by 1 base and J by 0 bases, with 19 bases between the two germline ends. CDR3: CASSQGGWTPRLSYNEQFF. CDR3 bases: TGTGCCAGCAGCCAAGGGGGATGGACACCCAGACTCTCCTACAATGAGCAGTTCTTC.